The present T cell receptor (beta chain) was sequenced within a study of neurological immune-mediated disorders. General study findings and limits: None of the CDR3 amino acid sequences in expanded clones turned up in more than one subject, which points to private repertoires in all groups. The most TCR clonal expansion was seen in HTLV-1-associated myelopathy, whereas the least was seen in multiple sclerosis, below the level in healthy controls.

TCRdb processed the 5' RACE reads anew with MiXCR; each CDR3 protein has one entry. The sample includes 54,000 or so distinct CDR3 sequences, 3.5% of them seen just once. This clonotype has at least ten counts. Antigen unknown. The CDR3 is 14 residues long. Trimming removed 6 bases from V and 5 bases from J; junction bases left unmatched: 7. Looked up from germline, CDR1 is MRHNA and CDR2 is SNTAGT. The sequence derives from a woman in her twenties or thirties with multiple sclerosis. This chain joins TRBV6-4 and TRBJ2-7; 10 bases agree with TRBD1. The sample consisted of PBMCs. CDR3 bases: TGTGCCAGCAGCTACCGGGACAGGGGCCACGAGCAGTACTTC. It is translated as CASSYRDRGHEQYF.